This TCR beta chain was sequenced for a study of CD8+ T cells in alopecia areata. Regarding the study as a whole: Greater clonality was observed in lesional scalp samples, especially alopecia totalis/universalis, versus normal scalp.

Sequencing used cDNA as its template, made by extracting RNA and reverse transcribing it. Here immunoSEQ multiplex PCR was the method, and the copy in TCRdb shows in-frame clones only, minus some. The table has some 180,000 clones, around 63% seen once. The sample holds a few counts of this clone. What it binds is unknown. This CDR3 contains 13 residues. Germline assignment: CDR1 SQVTM and CDR2 ANQGSEA. The V gene lost 5 bases and the J gene lost 6 bases, with 16 bases spanning the gap. The chain carries TRBV29-1 and TRBJ1-1; perhaps TRBD1 as D (5 bases). Material: CD4+ T cells sorted from blood, obtained at week 0. This receptor was taken from a human donor with alopecia areata. CDR3 DNA: TGCAGCGTTAAACTTCGGGGGAAAGCTGAAGCTTTCTTT. This sequence encodes CSVKLRGKAEAFF.